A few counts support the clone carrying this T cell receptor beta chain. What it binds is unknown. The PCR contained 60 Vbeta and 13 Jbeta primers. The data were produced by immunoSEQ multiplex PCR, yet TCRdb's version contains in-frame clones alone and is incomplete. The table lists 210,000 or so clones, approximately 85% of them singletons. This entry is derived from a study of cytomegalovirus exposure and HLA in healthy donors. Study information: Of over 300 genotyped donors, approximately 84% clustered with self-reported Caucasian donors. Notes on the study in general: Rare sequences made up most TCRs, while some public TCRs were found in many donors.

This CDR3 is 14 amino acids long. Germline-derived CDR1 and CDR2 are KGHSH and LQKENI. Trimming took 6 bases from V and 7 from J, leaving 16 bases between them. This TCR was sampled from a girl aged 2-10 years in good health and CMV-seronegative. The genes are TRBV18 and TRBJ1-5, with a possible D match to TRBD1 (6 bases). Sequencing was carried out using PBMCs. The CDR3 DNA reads TGTGCCAGCTCTTCAAAACAGGGAACCCAGCCCCAGCATTTT. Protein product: CASSSKQGTQPQHF.